In this sample, the clone carrying this TCR beta chain turned up a few times. No antigen is known for it. The source of the sample is a study of post-analysis software for immune sequencing data. Study-wide background: In terms of disease course, relapsing-remitting, secondary progressive and progressive-relapsing multiple sclerosis were included. Whole-study findings and limits: TRBV5-6, TRBV5-1 and TRBV20-1 belonged to a set of about five TRBV segments that were more frequent in patients than controls.

Unique molecular identifiers were present in the TCR beta cDNA libraries. The source material, about 0.9 to 10 million T cells, gave rise to about 490,000 cDNA molecules. TCRdb reanalysed the PCR reads using MiXCR and keeps one entry per CDR3 protein. The sample consists of 350,000 to 500,000 distinct CDR3 sequences, 35% to 45% of them appearing once. The CDR3 sequence is 14 residues long. The V and J ends lost 1 base and 2 bases respectively, with 6 bases between them. Looked up from germline, CDR1 is KGHDR and CDR2 is SFDVKD. This chain uses TRBV24-1 with TRBJ2-3; the D is unclear. Sequencing used blood. The TCR was taken from a girl aged 2-10 years with multiple sclerosis. Written as DNA, the CDR3 is TGTGCCACCAGTGATTTTCCCGACACAGATACGCAGTATTTT. Its protein product is CATSDFPDTDTQYF.